These 23 T cell receptor beta chains share one sample of origin, sequenced in a study of T cell repertoires in cytomegalovirus infection. TCRdb used MiXCR to reprocess the reads, holding one entry per CDR3 protein. The table includes 150,000 to 200,000 distinct CDR3 sequences, approximately 9.6% detected once. Sequenced material: PBMCs. These receptors all come from a human donor in good health (CMV status not recorded). Some clones in this sample may be carry-over from other donors' samples.

The rearrangement joins TRBV4-1 to TRBJ1-2; no reliable D call. The V gene's germline CDR1 is MGHRA and CDR2 YSYEKL. The V and J ends lost 8 bases and 7 bases respectively, with 20 bases between them. This CDR3 comprises 14 residues. Written as DNA, the CDR3 is TGCGCCAGCTACGACTTACAGACTCCCCTTGGCTACACCTTC. This encodes CASYDLQTPLGYTF.

Ten or more counts support this clonotype. The chain combines TRBV6-1 with TRBJ1-2; possible D gene TRBD1, 6 bases. The V end lost 5 bases, the J end lost 7 bases, and 11 bases lay between the germline ends. CDR1 and CDR2 from the germline V gene are MNHNS and SASEGT. This CDR3 is 12 amino acids long. CDR3 sequence (DNA): TGTGCCAGCAGTTATAGGGGGGCTGGCTACACCTTC. Translating gives CASSYRGAGYTF.

There are a few counts of this clonotype. V and J are TRBV7-4 and TRBJ2-7; TRBD1 aligns across 10 bases. The V and J ends lost 1 base and 6 bases, in that order; junction bases with no gene match: 9. The germline CDR1 and CDR2 sequences are SGHVT and SQSDAQ. The CDR3 is 16 amino acids. CDR3 DNA sequence: TGTGCCAGCAGCTTAGACAGGACAGGGGGTAAAACCGAGCAGTACTTC. This sequence encodes CASSLDRTGGKTEQYF.

The table lists this clonotype with many counts. The V gene is TRBV7-8, the J gene TRBJ2-6; D could derive from TRBD1 or TRBD2 (5 bases each). CDR3 length equals 19 residues. Trimming removed 1 base from V and 0 bases from J, with 16 bases in between. The germline gives CDR1 SGHVS, CDR2 FQNEAQ. The CDR3 DNA follows: TGTGCCAGCAGCTTAGACGAACACGGGGCAGGCTCTGGGGCCAACGTCCTGACTTTC. Its translation: CASSLDEHGAGSGANVLTF.

This clonotype was counted ten times or more. V gene TRBV7-9 combines with J gene TRBJ2-7; 11 bases agree with TRBD1. CDR1 and CDR2 (germline): SEHNR, FQNEAQ (reference sequence). CDR3 length: 17 residues. After removal of 5 bases from V and 0 bases from J, the junction contained 9 bases not matched to a gene. CDR3 loop: CASSTWTGGPNSYEQYF. CDR3 sequence (DNA): TGTGCCAGCAGCACCTGGACAGGGGGCCCCAACTCCTACGAGCAGTACTTC.

Ten or more counts support this clonotype. The chain links TRBV7-9 to TRBJ2-7; 10 nucleotides match TRBD1. From germline, CDR1 is SEHNR and CDR2 FQNEAQ (reference sequence). The V segment lost 5 bases and the J segment 2 bases; nucleotides outside the gene matches: 6. The CDR3 runs 15 residues. CDR3 residues: CASSDRDRGTYEQYF. For the CDR3, the DNA is TGTGCCAGCAGCGACCGGGACAGGGGTACCTACGAGCAGTACTTC.

This clonotype was detected many times. J is TRBJ2-1 and V is TRBV28; D remains ambiguous. This CDR3 contains 13 residues. The germline gives CDR1 MDHEN, CDR2 SYDVKM. Trimming took off 7 bases at V and 8 bases at J, with 15 bases between the two ends. The CDR3 coding sequence is TGTGCCAGCATCCCCAAGGCTAGGGATGAGCAGTTCTTC. Amino acids: CASIPKARDEQFF.

The rearrangement links TRBV7-2 to TRBJ2-3, with 11 bases lining up with TRBD2. The germline CDR1 and CDR2 sequences are SGHTA and FQGNSA. The ends lost 1 base at V and 2 bases at J; junction bases unmatched: 2. The CDR3 covers 16 residues. CDR3 DNA: TGTGCCAGCAGCTTAGTACTAGCGGGGGTCACAGATACGCAGTATTTT. Translation: CASSLVLAGVTDTQYF.

The rearrangement uses TRBV20-1 and TRBJ2-7; D uncertain. The germline V gene encodes CDR1 DFQATT and CDR2 SNEGSKA (reference sequence). V lost 1 base to trimming and J lost 2 bases, with 6 bases between them. The CDR3 runs 12 residues. The CDR3 nucleotides are TGCAGTGCTAGAGGGCCGGCCTACGAGCAGTACTTC. Its protein product is CSARGPAYEQYF.

The rearrangement links TRBV28 to TRBJ1-1; 9 bases match TRBD1. There are 13 residues in the CDR3. V was clipped by 6 bases and J by 10 bases; unmatched bases: 9. Germline CDR1 reads MDHEN; CDR2 reads SYDVKM. The CDR3 region is CASRGQGKGSAFF. DNA of the CDR3: TGTGCCAGCAGGGGACAGGGCAAGGGATCAGCTTTCTTT.

This clonotype was recorded many times. The V gene is TRBV12-3 or TRBV12-4, the J gene TRBJ1-2, with D possibly TRBD1 on 5 matching bases. Deletions cut 4 bases from V and 2 bases from J, with 5 bases between. The CDR3 length is 12 residues. CDR3 DNA: TGTGCCAGCAGTTACAGGAACTATGGCTACACCTTC. This encodes CASSYRNYGYTF.

This clonotype came up a few times. The gene calls are TRBV19 and TRBJ2-2; 8 nucleotides match TRBD1. Germline CDR1 reads LNHDA; CDR2 reads SQIVND (reference sequence). The CDR3 runs 14 residues. V gave up 1 base and J gave up 6 bases; unmatched junction bases: 1. The DNA for the CDR3 is TGTGCCAGTAGTATAGTGACAGGGGCCGGGGAGCTGTTTTTT. As protein: CASSIVTGAGELFF.

The sample holds a few counts of this clonotype. The chain uses TRBV30 and TRBJ1-1, with 7 positions matching TRBD1. Germline V CDR1 and CDR2: GTSNPN, SVGIG (reference sequence). The CDR3 spans 16 residues. V trimming: 1 base; J trimming: 1 base; junction bases outside the gene matches: 9. The CDR3 loop reads CAWSAHWTGENTEAFF. In nucleotides, the CDR3 is TGTGCCTGGAGTGCCCATTGGACAGGTGAGAACACTGAAGCTTTCTTT.

This clonotype has more than one count but fewer than ten. This rearrangement joins TRBV28 to TRBJ1-2; maybe TRBD1 (5 bases). Germline assignment: CDR1 MDHEN and CDR2 SYDVKM. CDR3 length: 15 amino acids. Trimming removed 6 bases from V and 2 bases from J, with 16 bases in between. The CDR3 loop reads CASRRRDQVNYGYTF. CDR3 DNA: TGTGCCAGCAGGCGGAGGGACCAGGTGAACTATGGCTACACCTTC.

In its sample, this clonotype was seen a few times. J is TRBJ1-3 and V is TRBV20-1; tentative D call: TRBD1 (5 bases). Germline V lookup: CDR1 DFQATT, CDR2 SNEGSKA (reference sequence). This CDR3 contains 14 residues. The V gene lost 6 bases and the J gene lost 5 bases, with 17 bases spanning the gap. The CDR3 DNA is TGCAGTGCGACCGGGACCTCAAATCGAAACACCATATATTTT. It translates to CSATGTSNRNTIYF.

This clonotype was recorded at least ten times. The chain recombines TRBV6-2 or TRBV6-3 with TRBJ2-3; possibly TRBD2 for D (6 bases). Trimming pared 7 bases from V and 1 base from J, leaving 12 bases between. Germline CDR1 MNHEY, CDR2 SVGEGT. The CDR3 is 14 residues long. CDR3 DNA sequence: TGTGCCAGCAACGGGGCTAGCGGCACAGATACGCAGTATTTT. It codes for CASNGASGTDTQYF.

The sample holds a few counts of this clonotype. The chain links TRBV5-1 to TRBJ1-5, with D possibly matching TRBD1 (5 bases). The germline V and J ends were trimmed by 0 bases and 9 bases, with 10 bases remaining between them. The V gene's germline CDR1 is SGHRS and CDR2 YFSETQ. The CDR3 runs to 13 residues. The CDR3 sequence is CASSLVGHPPQHF. The CDR3, as DNA: TGCGCCAGCAGCTTGGTTGGACATCCGCCCCAGCATTTT.

This clonotype has a count of ten or more. V is TRBV7-2 and J is TRBJ2-1; 8 positions match TRBD2. This CDR3 contains 16 residues. V was clipped by 2 bases and J by 9 bases; unmatched bases: 12. Germline values: CDR1 SGHTA, CDR2 FQGNSA. The CDR3 reads CASSLLPGRAGGEQFF. CDR3 DNA sequence: TGTGCCAGCAGCTTATTACCCGGGAGGGCCGGCGGTGAGCAGTTCTTC.

The sample holds many counts of this clonotype. The V call is TRBV7-2, the J call TRBJ2-7; TRBD1 might be the D (6 bases). Trimming removed 1 base from V and 5 bases from J, with 12 bases in between. The CDR3 has 14 residues. Germline V gene data show CDR1 as SGHTA and CDR2 as FQGNSA. CDR3 DNA sequence: TGTGCCAGCAGCTTAGGGGCAGGGGCTGACGAGCAGTACTTC. It yields the protein CASSLGAGADEQYF. Supplemented by reference TRBV7-2 and TRBJ2-7, the full variable domain reads GAGVSQSPSNKVTEKGKDVELRCDPISGHTALYWYRQSLGQGLEFLIYFQGNSAPDKSGLPSDRFSAERTGGSVSTLTIQRTQQEDSAVYLCASSLGAGADEQYFGPGTRLTVT.

This clonotype was observed at least ten times. J is TRBJ1-1 and V is TRBV7-2; perhaps TRBD1 as D (6 bases). Deletions cut 2 bases from V and 0 bases from J, with 16 bases between. CDR1 is SGHTA and CDR2 is FQGNSA in the germline V gene. This CDR3 is built from 17 residues. CDR3 nucleotides: TGTGCCAGCAGCTTAAGGCAGGGGCAAGTTCTGAACACTGAAGCTTTCTTT. Protein sequence: CASSLRQGQVLNTEAFF.

This clonotype was recorded at least ten times. The chain has TRBV7-2 and TRBJ2-5; 11 bases are shared with TRBD2. CDR3 size: 19 residues. The V gene's germline CDR1 is SGHTA and CDR2 FQGNSA. The trim removed 3 bases at V and 5 bases at J, leaving 17 bases unmatched. The CDR3 region is CASSFRASGRSWLQETQYF. The CDR3 DNA is TGTGCCAGCAGCTTTCGGGCTAGCGGGAGGTCTTGGTTGCAGGAGACCCAGTACTTC.

There are many counts of this clonotype. V gene TRBV28 combines with J gene TRBJ1-2; tentative D call: TRBD1 (5 bases). The CDR3 has 13 amino acids. CDR1 is MDHEN and CDR2 is SYDVKM in the germline V gene. With 4 bases removed from V and 7 bases from J, the gap between germline ends came to 13 bases. The CDR3 nucleotides read TGTGCCAGCAGTTCGCAGGGACCCCGTGGCTACACCTTC. Protein product: CASSSQGPRGYTF.

This clonotype was counted at least ten times. The chain carries TRBV29-1 and TRBJ2-6; D unclear. V lost 6 bases to trimming and J lost 0 bases, with 15 bases between them. This CDR3 has 16 amino acids. CDR1 is SQVTM and CDR2 is ANQGSEA in the germline V gene. The CDR3 here is CSVATDVHSGANVLTF. The DNA of the CDR3 is TGCAGCGTGGCTACGGACGTCCACTCTGGGGCCAACGTCCTGACTTTC.